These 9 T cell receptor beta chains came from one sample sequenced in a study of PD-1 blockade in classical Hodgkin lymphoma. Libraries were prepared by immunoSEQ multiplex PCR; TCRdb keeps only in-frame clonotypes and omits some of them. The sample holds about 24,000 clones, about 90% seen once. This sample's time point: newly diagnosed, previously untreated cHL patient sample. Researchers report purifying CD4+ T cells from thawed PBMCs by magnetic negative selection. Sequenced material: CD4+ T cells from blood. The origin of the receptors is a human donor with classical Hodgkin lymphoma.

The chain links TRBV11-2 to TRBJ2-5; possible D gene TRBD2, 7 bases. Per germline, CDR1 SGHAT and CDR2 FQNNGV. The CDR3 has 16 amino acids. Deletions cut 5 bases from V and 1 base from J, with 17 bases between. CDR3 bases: TGTGCCAGCAGCCCCTTAGAGGGGGGGCCCCAAGAGACCCAGTACTTC. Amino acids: CASSPLEGGPQETQYF.

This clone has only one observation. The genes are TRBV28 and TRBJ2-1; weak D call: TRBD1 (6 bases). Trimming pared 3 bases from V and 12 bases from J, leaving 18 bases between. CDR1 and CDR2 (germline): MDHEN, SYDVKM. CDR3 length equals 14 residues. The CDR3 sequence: CASSFQPGTPTQFF. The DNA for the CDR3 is TGTGCCAGCAGTTTTCAGCCCGGGACACCAACGCAGTTCTTC. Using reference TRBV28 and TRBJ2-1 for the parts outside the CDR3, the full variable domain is DVKVTQSSRYLVKRTGEKVFLECVQDMDHENMFWYRQDPGLGLRLIYFSYDVKMKEKGDIPEGYSVSREKKERFSLILESASTNQTSMYLCASSFQPGTPTQFFGPGTRLTVL.

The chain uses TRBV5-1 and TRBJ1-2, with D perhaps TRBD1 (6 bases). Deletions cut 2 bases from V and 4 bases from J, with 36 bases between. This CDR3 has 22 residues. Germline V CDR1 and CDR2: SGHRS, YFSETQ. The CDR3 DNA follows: TGCGCCAGCAGCTTAAGGGACAAGGGACTATCGAATCCGGTTTTTAGTTTCTATGGCTACACCTTC. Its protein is CASSLRDKGLSNPVFSFYGYTF.

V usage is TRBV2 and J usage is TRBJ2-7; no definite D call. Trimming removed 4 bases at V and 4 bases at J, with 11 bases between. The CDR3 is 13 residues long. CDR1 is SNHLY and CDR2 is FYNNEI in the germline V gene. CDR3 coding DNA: TGTGCCAGCAGTGGTGGCAGGTATTACGAGCAGTACTTC. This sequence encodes CASSGGRYYEQYF.

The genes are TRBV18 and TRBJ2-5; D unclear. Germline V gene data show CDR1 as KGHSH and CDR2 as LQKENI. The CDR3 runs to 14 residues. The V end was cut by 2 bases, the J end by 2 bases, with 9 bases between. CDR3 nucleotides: TGTGCCAGCTCACCATCGGCCATACAAGAGACCCAGTACTTC. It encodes CASSPSAIQETQYF.

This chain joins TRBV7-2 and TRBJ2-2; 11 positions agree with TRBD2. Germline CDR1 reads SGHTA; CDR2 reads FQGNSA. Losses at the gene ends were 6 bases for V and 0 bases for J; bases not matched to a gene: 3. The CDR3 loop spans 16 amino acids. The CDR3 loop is CASRIAGGTNTGELFF. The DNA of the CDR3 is TGTGCCAGCAGAATAGCGGGGGGGACGAACACCGGGGAGCTGTTTTTT.

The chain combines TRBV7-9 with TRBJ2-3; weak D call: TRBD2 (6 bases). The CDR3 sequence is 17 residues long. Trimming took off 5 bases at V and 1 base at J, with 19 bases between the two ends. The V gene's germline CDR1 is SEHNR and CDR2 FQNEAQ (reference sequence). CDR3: CASSTQLRTIRTDTQYF. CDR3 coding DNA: TGTGCCAGCAGCACCCAGCTGAGGACTATCCGCACAGATACGCAGTATTTT.

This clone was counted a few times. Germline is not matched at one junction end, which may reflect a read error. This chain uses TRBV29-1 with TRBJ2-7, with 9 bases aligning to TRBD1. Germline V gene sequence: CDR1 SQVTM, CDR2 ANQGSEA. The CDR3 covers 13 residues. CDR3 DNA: TGCAGCGTCGAAGACAGGGGGTTGGGCGAGCAGTACTTC. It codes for CSVEDRGLGEQYF.

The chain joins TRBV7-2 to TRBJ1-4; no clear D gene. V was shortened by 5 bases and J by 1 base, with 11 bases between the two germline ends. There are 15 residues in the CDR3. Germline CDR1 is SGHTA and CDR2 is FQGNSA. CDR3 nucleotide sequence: TGTGCCAGCAGCGAGGGATTTCTAACTAATGAAAAACTGTTTTTT. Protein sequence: CASSEGFLTNEKLFF. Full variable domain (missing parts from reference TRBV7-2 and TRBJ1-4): GAGVSQSPSNKVTEKGKDVELRCDPISGHTALYWYRQSLGQGLEFLIYFQGNSAPDKSGLPSDRFSAERTGGSVSTLTIQRTQQEDSAVYLCASSEGFLTNEKLFFGSGTQLSVL.